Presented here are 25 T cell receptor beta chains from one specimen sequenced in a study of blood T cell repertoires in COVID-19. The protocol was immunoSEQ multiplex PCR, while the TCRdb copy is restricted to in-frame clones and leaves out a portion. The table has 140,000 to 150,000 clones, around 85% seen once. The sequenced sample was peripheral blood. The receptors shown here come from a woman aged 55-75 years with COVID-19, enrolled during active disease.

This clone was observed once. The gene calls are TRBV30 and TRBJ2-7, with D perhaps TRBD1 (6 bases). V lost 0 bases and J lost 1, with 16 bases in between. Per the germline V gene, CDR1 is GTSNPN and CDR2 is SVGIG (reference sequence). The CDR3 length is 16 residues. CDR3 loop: CAWSVKWTEHSYEQYF. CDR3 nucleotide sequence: TGTGCCTGGAGTGTCAAGTGGACAGAACATTCCTACGAGCAGTACTTC.

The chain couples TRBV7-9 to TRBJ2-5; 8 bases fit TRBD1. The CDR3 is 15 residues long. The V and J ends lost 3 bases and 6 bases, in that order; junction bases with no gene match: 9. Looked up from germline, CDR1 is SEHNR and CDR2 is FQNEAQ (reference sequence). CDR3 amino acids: CASSFGQGAGQTQYF. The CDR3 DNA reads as TGTGCCAGCAGCTTCGGTCAGGGGGCCGGTCAGACCCAGTACTTC. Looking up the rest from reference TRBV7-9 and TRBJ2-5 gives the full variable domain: DTGVSQNPRHKITKRGQNVTFRCDPISEHNRLYWYRQTLGQGPEFLTYFQNEAQLEKSRLLSDRFSAERPKGSFSTLEIQRTEQGDSAMYLCASSFGQGAGQTQYFGPGTRLLVL.

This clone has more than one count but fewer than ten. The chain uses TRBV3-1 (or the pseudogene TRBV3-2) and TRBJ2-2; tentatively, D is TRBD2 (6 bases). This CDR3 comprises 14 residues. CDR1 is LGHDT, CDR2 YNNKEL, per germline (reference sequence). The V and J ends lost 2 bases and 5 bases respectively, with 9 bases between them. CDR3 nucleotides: TGTGCCAGCAGCCAATCCGGACTAACCGGGGAGCTGTTTTTT. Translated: CASSQSGLTGELFF.

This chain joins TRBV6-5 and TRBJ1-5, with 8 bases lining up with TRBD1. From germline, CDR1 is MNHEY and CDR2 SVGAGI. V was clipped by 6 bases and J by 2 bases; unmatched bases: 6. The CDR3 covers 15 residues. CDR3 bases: TGTGCCAGCAGATTGGACAGGGATGGCAATCAGCCCCAGCATTTT. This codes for CASRLDRDGNQPQHF.

CDR3 residues: CASSGTGDTQYF. CDR3 coding DNA: TGTGCCAGCAGCGGGACAGGAGATACGCAGTATTTT. The gene calls are TRBV6-5 and TRBJ2-3; TRBD1 matches 8 bases. The V gene's germline CDR1 is MNHEY and CDR2 SVGAGI. V lost 6 bases, J lost 5 bases, and 1 base stayed unmatched. The CDR3 is 12 amino acids.

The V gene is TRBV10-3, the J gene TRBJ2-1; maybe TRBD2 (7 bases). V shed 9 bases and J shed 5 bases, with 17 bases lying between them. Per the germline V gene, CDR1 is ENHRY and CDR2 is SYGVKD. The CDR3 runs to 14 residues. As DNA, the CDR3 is TGTGCCATTAGAGGTGCGGGGGCCAACAATGAGCAGTTCTTC. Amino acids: CAIRGAGANNEQFF.

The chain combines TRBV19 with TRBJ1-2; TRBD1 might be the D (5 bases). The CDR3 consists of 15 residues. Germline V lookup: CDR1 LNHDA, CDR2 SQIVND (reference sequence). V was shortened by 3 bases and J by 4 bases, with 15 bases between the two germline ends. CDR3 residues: CASSMEGQGPYGYTF. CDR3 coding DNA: TGTGCCAGTAGTATGGAAGGGCAGGGCCCCTATGGCTACACCTTC.

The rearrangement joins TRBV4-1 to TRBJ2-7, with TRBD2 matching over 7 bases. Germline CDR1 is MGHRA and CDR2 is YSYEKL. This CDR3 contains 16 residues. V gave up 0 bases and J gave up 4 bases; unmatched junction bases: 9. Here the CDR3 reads CASSQDLLAVSYEQYF. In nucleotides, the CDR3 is TGCGCCAGCAGCCAAGATCTCCTAGCGGTTTCATACGAGCAGTACTTC.

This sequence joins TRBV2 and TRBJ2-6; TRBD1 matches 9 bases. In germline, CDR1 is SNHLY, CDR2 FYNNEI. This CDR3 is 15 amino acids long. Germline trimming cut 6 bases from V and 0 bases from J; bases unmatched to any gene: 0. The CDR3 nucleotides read TGTGCCAGCAGGGGACAGGGCTCTGGGGCCAACGTCCTGACTTTC. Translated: CASRGQGSGANVLTF. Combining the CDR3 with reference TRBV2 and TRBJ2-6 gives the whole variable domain EPEVTQTPSHQVTQMGQEVILRCVPISNHLYFYWYRQILGQKVEFLVSFYNNEISEKSEIFDDQFSVERPDGSNFTLKIRSTKLEDSAMYFCASRGQGSGANVLTFGAGSRLTVL.

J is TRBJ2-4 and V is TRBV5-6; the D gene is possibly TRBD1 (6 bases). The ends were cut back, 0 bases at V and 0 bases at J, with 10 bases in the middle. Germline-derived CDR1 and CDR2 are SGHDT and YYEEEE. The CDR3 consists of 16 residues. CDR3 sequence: CASSLEGTPAKNIQYF. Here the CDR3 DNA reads TGTGCCAGCAGCTTGGAAGGGACACCAGCCAAAAACATTCAGTACTTC.

The CDR3 nucleotides read TGCGCCAGCAGCCAAGTACCGGGTCCTTTTAATGAGCAGTTCTTC. Protein product: CASSQVPGPFNEQFF. The chain links TRBV4-1 to TRBJ2-1; no reliable D call. Germline-derived CDR1 and CDR2 are MGHRA and YSYEKL. The CDR3 sequence is 15 residues long. V lost 1 base and J 7 bases, leaving 14 bases between the germline ends.

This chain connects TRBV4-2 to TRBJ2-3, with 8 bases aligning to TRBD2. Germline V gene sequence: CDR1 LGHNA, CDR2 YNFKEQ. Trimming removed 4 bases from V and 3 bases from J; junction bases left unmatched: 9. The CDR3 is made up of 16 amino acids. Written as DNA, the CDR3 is TGTGCCAGCAGCCCTTCCGGGGGGGCCGGAACAGATACGCAGTATTTT. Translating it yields CASSPSGGAGTDTQYF.

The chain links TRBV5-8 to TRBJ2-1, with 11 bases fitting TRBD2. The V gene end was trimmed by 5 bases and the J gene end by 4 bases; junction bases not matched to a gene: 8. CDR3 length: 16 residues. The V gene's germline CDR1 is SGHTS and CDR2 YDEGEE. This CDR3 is CASSSRLAGPYNEQFF. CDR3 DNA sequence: TGTGCCAGCAGTTCCCGACTAGCGGGACCTTACAATGAGCAGTTCTTC.

The CDR3 spells CASSQPPGQGSTDTQYF. In DNA, the CDR3 is TGTGCCAGCAGCCAACCTCCGGGACAGGGGTCCACAGATACGCAGTATTTT. The rearrangement uses TRBV28 and TRBJ2-3, with 10 bases aligning to TRBD1. Germline V gene data show CDR1 as MDHEN and CDR2 as SYDVKM. The CDR3 consists of 17 residues. The junction had 11 bases not matched to a gene; V was cut back by 6 bases and J by 2 bases.

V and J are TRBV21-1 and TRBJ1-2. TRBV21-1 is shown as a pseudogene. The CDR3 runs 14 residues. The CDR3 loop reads CASSKYPANGGYTF. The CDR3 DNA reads TGTGCCAGCAGCAAATACCCCGCTAACGGGGGCTACACCTTC.

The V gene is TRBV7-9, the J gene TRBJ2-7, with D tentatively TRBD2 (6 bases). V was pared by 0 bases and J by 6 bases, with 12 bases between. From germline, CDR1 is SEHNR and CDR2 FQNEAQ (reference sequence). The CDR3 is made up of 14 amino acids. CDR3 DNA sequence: TGTGCCAGCAGCTTAGCAGGCGGGGCGGGCGAGCAGTACTTC. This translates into CASSLAGGAGEQYF.

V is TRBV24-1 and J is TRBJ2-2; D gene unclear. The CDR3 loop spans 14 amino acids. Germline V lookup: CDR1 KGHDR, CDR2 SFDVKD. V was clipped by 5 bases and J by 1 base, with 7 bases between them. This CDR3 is CATSGHKNTGELFF. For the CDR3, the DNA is TGTGCCACCAGTGGTCACAAGAACACCGGGGAGCTGTTTTTT.

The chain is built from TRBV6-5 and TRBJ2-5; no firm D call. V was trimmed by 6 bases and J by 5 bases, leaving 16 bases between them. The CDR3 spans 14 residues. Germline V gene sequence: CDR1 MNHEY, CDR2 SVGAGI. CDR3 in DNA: TGTGCCAGCAGAGACCCGGTGACTCAGGAGACCCAGTACTTC. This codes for CASRDPVTQETQYF.

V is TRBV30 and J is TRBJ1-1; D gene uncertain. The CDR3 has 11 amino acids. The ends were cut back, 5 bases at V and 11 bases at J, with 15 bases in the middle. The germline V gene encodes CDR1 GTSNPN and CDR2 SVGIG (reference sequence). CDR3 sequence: CAWELGGSAFF. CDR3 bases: TGTGCCTGGGAGTTGGGAGGGTCCGCTTTCTTT. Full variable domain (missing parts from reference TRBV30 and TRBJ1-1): SQTIHQWPATLVQPVGSPLSLECTVEGTSNPNLYWYRQAAGRGLQLLFYSVGIGQISSEVPQNLSASRPQDRQFILSSKKLLLSDSGFYLCAWELGGSAFFGQGTRLTVV.

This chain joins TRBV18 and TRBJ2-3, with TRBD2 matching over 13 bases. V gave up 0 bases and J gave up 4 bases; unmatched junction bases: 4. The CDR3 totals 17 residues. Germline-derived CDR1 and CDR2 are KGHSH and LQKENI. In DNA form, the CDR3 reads TGTGCCAGCTCACCACCCGGACTAGCGGGGGATTCAGATACGCAGTATTTT. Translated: CASSPPGLAGDSDTQYF.

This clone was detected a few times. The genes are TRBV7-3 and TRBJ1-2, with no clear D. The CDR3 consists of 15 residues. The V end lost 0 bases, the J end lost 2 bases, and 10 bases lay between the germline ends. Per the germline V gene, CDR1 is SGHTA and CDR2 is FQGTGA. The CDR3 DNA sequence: TGTGCCAGCAGCTTAACTGGAGACGGGAACTATGGCTACACCTTC. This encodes CASSLTGDGNYGYTF.

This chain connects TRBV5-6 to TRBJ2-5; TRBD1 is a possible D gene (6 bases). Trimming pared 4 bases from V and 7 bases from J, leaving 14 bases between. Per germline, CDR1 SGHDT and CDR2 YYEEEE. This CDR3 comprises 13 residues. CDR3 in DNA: TGTGCCAGCAGCCCTACAGGGTTTGGGACCCAGTACTTC. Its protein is CASSPTGFGTQYF.

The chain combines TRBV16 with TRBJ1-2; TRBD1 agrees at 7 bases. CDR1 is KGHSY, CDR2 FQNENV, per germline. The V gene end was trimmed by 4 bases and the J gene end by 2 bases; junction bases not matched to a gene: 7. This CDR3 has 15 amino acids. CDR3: CASSLGTVLNYGYTF. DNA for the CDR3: TGTGCCAGCAGCCTAGGGACAGTTCTAAACTATGGCTACACCTTC.

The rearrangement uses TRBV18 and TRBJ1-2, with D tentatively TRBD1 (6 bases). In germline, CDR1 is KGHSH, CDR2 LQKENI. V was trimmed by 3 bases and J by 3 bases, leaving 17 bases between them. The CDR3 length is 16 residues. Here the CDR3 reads CASSPTARGTDYGYTF. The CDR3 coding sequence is TGTGCCAGCTCACCTACAGCCAGGGGAACAGACTATGGCTACACCTTC.

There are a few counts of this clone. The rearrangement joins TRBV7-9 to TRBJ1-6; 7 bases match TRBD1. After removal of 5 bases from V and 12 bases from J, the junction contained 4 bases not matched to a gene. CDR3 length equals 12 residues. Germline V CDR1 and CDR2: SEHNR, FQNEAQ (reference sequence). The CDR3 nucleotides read TGTGCCAGCAGCCCCGACAGGGAACCCCTCCACTTT. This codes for CASSPDREPLHF. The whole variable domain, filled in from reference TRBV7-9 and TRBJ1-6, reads DTGVSQNPRHKITKRGQNVTFRCDPISEHNRLYWYRQTLGQGPEFLTYFQNEAQLEKSRLLSDRFSAERPKGSFSTLEIQRTEQGDSAMYLCASSPDREPLHFGNGTRLTVT.